The source of this T cell receptor beta chain is a study of T-cell reconstitution after alpha-beta-depleted transplantation in children. Overall study findings and caveats: One year after transplant, T-cell counts and diversity came mostly from newly produced T cells. Reportedly, roughly two months post-transplant, alpha-beta T cells arose from several hundred expanded graft clones.

This clonotype was detected ten times or more. Its antigen is not known. Germline V gene sequence: CDR1 DFQATT, CDR2 SNEGSKA (reference sequence). V lost 0 bases to trimming and J lost 1 base, with 19 bases between them. The CDR3 runs to 17 residues. Library preparation (for TCRbeta) was performed with unique molecular identifiers. TCRdb ran MiXCR on the PCR reads and lists one entry per CDR3 protein. Here the sample spans roughly 110,000 distinct CDR3 sequences, around a tenth being singletons. Sequenced here: PBMCs, sampled before TCRalphabeta/CD19-depleted stem cell transplant. This TCR derives from a boy aged 2 to 9 with acute lymphoblastic leukemia, due to receive a stem cell transplant. The chain couples TRBV20-1 to TRBJ2-7, with D tentatively TRBD2 (6 bases). This CDR3 is CSARDPFLAVSSYEQYF. Here the CDR3 DNA reads TGCAGTGCTAGAGATCCCTTTTTAGCGGTCAGTTCCTACGAGCAGTACTTC.